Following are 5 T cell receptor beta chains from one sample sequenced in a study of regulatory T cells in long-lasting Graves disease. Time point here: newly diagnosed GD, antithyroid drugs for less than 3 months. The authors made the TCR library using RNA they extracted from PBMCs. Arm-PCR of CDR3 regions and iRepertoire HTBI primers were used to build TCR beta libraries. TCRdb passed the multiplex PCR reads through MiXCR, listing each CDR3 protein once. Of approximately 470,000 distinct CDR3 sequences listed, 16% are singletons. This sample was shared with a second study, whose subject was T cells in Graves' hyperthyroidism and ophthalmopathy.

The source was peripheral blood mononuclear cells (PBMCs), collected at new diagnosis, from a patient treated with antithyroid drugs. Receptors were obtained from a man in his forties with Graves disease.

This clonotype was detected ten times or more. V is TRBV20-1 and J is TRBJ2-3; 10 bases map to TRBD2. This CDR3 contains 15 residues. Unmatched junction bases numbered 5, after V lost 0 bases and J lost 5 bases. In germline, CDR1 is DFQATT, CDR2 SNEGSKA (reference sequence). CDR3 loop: CSARDRGLAVDTQYF. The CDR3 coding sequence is TGCAGTGCTAGAGATCGAGGACTAGCGGTAGATACGCAGTATTTT.

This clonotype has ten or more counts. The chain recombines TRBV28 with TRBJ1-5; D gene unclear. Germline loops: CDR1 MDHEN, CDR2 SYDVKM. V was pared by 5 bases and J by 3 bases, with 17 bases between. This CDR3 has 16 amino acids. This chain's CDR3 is CASSPRLAGANQPQHF. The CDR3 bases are TGTGCCAGCAGTCCTCGGCTTGCAGGCGCCAATCAGCCCCAGCATTTT.

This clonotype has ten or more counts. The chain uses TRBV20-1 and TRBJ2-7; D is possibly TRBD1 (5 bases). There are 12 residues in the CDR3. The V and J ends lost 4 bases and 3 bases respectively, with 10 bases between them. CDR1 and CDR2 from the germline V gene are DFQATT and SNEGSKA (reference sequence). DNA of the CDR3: TGCAGTGCTACGACAGATCGCTACGAGCAGTACTTC. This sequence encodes CSATTDRYEQYF.

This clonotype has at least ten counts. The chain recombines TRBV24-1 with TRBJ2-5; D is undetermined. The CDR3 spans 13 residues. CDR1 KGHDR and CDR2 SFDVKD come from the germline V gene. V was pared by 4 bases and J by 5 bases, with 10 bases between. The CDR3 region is CATSDSPGETQYF. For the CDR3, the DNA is TGTGCCACCAGTGACAGCCCGGGTGAGACCCAGTACTTC.

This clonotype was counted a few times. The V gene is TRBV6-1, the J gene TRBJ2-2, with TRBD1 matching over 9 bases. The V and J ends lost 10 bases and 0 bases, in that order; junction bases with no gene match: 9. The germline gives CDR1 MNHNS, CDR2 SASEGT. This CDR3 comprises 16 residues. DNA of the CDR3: TGTGCCATCGGAAAAACAGGGGGCCCGAACACCGGGGAGCTGTTTTTT. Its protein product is CAIGKTGGPNTGELFF.